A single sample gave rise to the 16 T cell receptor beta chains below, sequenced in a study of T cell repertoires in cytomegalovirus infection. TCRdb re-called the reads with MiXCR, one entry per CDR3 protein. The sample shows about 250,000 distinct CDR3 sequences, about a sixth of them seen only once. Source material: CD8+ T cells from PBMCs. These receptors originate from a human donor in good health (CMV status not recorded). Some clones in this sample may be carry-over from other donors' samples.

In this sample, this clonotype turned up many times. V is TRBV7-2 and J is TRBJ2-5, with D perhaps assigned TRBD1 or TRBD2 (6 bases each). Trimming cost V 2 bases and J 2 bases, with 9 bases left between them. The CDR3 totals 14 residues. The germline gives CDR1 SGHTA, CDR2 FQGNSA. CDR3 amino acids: CASSLPGAQETQYF. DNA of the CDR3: TGTGCCAGCAGCTTACCGGGGGCTCAAGAGACCCAGTACTTC.

Here the CDR3 DNA reads TGCAGTGCTAGAGAAACAGGGTTTCCTAACAATGAGCAGTTCTTC. It codes for CSARETGFPNNEQFF. The chain couples TRBV20-1 to TRBJ2-1, with D tentatively TRBD1 (6 bases). Trimming took off 0 bases at V and 5 bases at J, with 14 bases between the two ends. Germline lookup yields CDR1 DFQATT and CDR2 SNEGSKA (reference sequence). The CDR3 consists of 15 residues.

The CDR3 coding sequence is TGCGCCAGCAGCTTGGACCGGACCACCTACGAGCAGTACTTC. The encoded protein is CASSLDRTTYEQYF. The chain has TRBV5-1 and TRBJ2-7; D not certain. CDR3 length: 14 residues. Germline assignment: CDR1 SGHRS and CDR2 YFSETQ. The V gene lost 0 bases and the J gene lost 2 bases, with 9 bases spanning the gap.

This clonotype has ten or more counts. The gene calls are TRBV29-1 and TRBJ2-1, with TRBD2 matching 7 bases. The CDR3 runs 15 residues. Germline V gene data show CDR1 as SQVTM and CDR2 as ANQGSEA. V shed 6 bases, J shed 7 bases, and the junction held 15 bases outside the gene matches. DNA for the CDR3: TGCAGCGTCGACGAGCGGGGCCTTCCCCTTAATGAGCAGTTCTTC. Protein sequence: CSVDERGLPLNEQFF.

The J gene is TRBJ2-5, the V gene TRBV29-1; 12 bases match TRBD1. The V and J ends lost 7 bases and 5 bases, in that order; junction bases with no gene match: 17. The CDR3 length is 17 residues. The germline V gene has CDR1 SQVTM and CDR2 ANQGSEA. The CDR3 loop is CSAEDPGQGAVRETQYF. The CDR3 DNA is TGCAGCGCAGAGGACCCGGGACAGGGGGCCGTAAGGGAGACCCAGTACTTC.

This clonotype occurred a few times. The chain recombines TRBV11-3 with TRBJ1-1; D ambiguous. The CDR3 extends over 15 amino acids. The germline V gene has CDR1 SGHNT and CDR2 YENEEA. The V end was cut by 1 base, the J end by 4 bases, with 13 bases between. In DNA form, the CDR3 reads TGTGCCAGCAGCTTAGTGGTAGGCTCCGGCACTGAAGCTTTCTTT. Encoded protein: CASSLVVGSGTEAFF.

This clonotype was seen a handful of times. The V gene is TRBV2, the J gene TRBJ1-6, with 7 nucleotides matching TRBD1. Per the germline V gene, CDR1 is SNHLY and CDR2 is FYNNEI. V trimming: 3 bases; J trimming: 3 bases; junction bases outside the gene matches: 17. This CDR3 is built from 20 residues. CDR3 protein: CASSDFGRSKTGIYNSPLHF. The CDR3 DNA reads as TGTGCCAGCAGTGATTTTGGCCGATCCAAGACAGGGATCTATAATTCACCCCTCCACTTT.

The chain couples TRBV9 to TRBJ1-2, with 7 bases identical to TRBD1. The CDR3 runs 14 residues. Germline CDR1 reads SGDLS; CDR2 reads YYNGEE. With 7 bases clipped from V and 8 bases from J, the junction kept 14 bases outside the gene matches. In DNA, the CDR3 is TGTGCCAGCGGACCTCCGACAGGGACGGAGGGCTACACCTTC. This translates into CASGPPTGTEGYTF.

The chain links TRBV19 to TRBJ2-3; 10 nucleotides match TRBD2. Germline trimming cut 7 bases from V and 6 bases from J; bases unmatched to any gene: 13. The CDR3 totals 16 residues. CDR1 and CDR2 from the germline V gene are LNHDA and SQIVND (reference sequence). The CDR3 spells CASNYLAGASQDTQYF. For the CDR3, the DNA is TGTGCCAGTAATTATCTAGCGGGGGCTTCCCAGGATACGCAGTATTTT.

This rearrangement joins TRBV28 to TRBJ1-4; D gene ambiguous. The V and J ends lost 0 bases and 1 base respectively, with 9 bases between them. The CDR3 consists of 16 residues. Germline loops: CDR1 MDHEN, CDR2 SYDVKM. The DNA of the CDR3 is TGTGCCAGCAGTTTATGGTCCGGGCAAACTAATGAAAAACTGTTTTTT. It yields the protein CASSLWSGQTNEKLFF.

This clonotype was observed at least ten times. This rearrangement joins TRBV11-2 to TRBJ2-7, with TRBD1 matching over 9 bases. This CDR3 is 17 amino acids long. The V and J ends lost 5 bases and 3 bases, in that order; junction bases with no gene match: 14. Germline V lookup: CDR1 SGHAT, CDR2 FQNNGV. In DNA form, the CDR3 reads TGTGCCAGCAGCCTAGGTAGGGGACAGGGATATTTCTACGAGCAGTACTTC. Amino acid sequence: CASSLGRGQGYFYEQYF.

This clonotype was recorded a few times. The CDR3 reads CASSERASGGPSDEQYF. CDR3 coding DNA: TGTGCCAGTTCAGAGAGGGCTAGCGGGGGACCCAGCGACGAGCAGTACTTC. This chain uses TRBV6-2 or TRBV6-3 with TRBJ2-7; 10 bases are a match to TRBD2. This CDR3 has 17 amino acids. From germline, CDR1 is MNHEY and CDR2 SVGEGT. V lost 9 bases to trimming and J lost 5 bases; unmatched junction nucleotides: 19.

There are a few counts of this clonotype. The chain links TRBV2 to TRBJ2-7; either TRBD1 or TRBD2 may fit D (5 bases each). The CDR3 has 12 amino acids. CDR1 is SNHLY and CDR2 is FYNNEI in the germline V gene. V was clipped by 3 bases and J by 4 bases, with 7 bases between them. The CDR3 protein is CASSDEGYEQYF. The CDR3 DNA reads TGTGCCAGCAGTGATGAGGGGTACGAGCAGTACTTC. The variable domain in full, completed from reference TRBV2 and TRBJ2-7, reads EPEVTQTPSHQVTQMGQEVILRCVPISNHLYFYWYRQILGQKVEFLVSFYNNEISEKSEIFDDQFSVERPDGSNFTLKIRSTKLEDSAMYFCASSDEGYEQYFGPGTRLTVT.

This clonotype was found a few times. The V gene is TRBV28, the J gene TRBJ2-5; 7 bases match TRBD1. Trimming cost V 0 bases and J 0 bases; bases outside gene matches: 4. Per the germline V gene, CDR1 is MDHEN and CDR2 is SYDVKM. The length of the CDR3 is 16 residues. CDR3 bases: TGTGCCAGCAGTTTATGGATGGGACAGTACCAAGAGACCCAGTACTTC. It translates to CASSLWMGQYQETQYF.

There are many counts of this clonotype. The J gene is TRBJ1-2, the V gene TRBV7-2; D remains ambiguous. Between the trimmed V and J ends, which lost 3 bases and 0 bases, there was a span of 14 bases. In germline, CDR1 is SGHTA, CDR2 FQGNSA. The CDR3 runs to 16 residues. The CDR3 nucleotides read TGTGCCAGCAGCTTTGCCCCCTCCGCACCTAACTATGGCTACACCTTC. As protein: CASSFAPSAPNYGYTF.

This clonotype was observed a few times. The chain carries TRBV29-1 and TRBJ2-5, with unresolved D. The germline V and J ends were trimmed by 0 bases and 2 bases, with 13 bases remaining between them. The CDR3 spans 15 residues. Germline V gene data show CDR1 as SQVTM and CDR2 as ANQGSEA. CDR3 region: CSVEDPVIPQETQYF. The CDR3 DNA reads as TGCAGCGTTGAAGATCCCGTAATTCCTCAAGAGACCCAGTACTTC.